This TCR beta chain was profiled in a study of CD8+CD57+ T cells in acquired aplastic anemia (dated by TCRdb to 2016 to 2019). Study-wide context: Extracted DNA from sorted CD4+ and CD8+ cells averaged around 3.5 ug, ranging from 0.2 to 27.4 ug. CD8+CD57+ expansion was defined as a frequency above the mean frequency observed in healthy subjects.

TCR beta VDJ combination and CDR3 sequence profiling used genomic DNA as the template. An Illumina HiSeq 2000 was used for TCR repertoire sequencing. In the source study's methods: Repertoires were assessed using TRBV/TRBJ rearrangement plots, CDR3 size and DJ length profiles, and Simpson's diversity index. The most abundant DNA sequence in the deep sequencing data was defined as the immunodominant clone. CDR3 amino acid sequences were checked for sharing between subjects and were compared against published repertoires and the VDJdb database. The public reads were quality trimmed at Q25 with fastp and then assembled into clones with MiXCR by TCRdb, keeping productive beta chains. Each CDR3 protein gets just one entry, which takes the most common genes and DNA from the rows behind it. The V and J calls, along with clone size, are taken from TCRdb and not from the paper's own processing. Within this sample are roughly 250,000 distinct CDR3 sequences, with less than 85% of them counted one time only. The top ten hold over 35% of the sample.

In regard to this clonotype: What antigen it recognizes has not been identified. No much larger clone exists at a distance of one base, and base qualities are not known.

CDR3 length: 12 amino acids, cysteine to phenylalanine. Of the read, only the CDR3 DNA is kept; its 36 bases are in frame from base 1. CDR1 and CDR2, looked up from the germline V gene, are MNHEY and SVGEGT. V and J lose 7 bases and 3 bases, and a span of 10 bases separates them. Here is what the overall study found, with its caveats: Between patients and healthy controls, no significant difference in CD8+ Simpson's diversity was found (P=0.060). Although roughly 30 CD8+ CDR3 sequences were shared by patients and controls, these sequences appeared highly expressed in patients and within the immunodominant clones of patients.

The patients picked for sequencing were ones in whom flow cytometry had shown an expansion of CD8+CD57+ cells. Every patient had severe acquired aplastic anemia, diagnosed using the International Study of Aplastic Anemia and Agranulocytosis and Camitta criteria. No therapy had been received by the patients at the time of blood sampling. In the study, sorted CD4+ and CD8+ blood T cells from patients with severe aplastic anemia and from healthy subjects underwent deep sequencing of TCR repertoires. Patients were enrolled under clinicaltrials.gov protocols 00001620, 01623167, 00001397, 00071045, 00081523 and 00961064 in the USA. Ficoll-Paque density gradient centrifugation was used to isolate peripheral blood mononuclear cells. Before DNA was extracted, CD4+ and CD8+ T cells were sorted using either FACS or magnetic beads.

Rearrangement joined TRBV6-2 or TRBV6-3 to TRBJ2-7; the D gene assignment is ambiguous. The TCR was taken from a human donor with aplastic anemia. The specimen sequenced was sorted CD4+, CD8+, or CD8+CD57+ T cells (not recorded which) from PBMCs. The sequence in DNA is TGTGCCAGCACTCGCAGGTTCTACGAGCAGTACTTC. Its protein reads: CASTRRFYEQYF.